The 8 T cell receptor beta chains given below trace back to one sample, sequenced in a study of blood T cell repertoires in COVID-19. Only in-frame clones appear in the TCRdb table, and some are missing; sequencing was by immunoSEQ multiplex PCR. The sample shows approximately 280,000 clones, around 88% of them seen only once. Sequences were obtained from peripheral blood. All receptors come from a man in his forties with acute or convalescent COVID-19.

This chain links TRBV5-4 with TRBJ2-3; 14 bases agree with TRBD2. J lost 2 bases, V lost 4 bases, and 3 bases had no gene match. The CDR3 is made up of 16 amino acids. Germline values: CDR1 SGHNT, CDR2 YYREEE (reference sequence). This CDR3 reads CASSAGLAGVTDTQYF. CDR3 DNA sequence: TGTGCCAGCAGCGCGGGACTAGCGGGGGTCACAGATACGCAGTATTTT.

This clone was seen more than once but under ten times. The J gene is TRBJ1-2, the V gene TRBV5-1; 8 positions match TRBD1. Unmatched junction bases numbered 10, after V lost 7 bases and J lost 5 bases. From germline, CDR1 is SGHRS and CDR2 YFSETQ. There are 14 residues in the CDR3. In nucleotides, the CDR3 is TGCGCCAGCGGAAAGACAGGGGACGATTATGGCTACACCTTC. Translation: CASGKTGDDYGYTF.

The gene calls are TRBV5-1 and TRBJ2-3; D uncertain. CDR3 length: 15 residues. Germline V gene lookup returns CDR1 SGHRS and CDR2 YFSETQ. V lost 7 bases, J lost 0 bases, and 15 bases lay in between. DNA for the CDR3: TGCGCCAGCGCCGCGGAGCCGACTAGCACAGATACGCAGTATTTT. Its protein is CASAAEPTSTDTQYF.

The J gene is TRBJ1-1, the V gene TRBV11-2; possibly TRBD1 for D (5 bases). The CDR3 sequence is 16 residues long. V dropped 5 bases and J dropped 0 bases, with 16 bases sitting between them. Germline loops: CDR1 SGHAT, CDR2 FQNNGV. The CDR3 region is CASSVRGGNMNTEAFF. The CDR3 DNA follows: TGTGCCAGCAGCGTCCGGGGGGGGAATATGAACACTGAAGCTTTCTTT.

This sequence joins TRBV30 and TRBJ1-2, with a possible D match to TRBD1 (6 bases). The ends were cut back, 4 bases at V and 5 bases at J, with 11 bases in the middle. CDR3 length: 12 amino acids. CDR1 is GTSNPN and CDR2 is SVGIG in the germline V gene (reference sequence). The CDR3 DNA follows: TGTGCCTGGAAGGGGGGGGCGTATGGCTACACCTTC. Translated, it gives CAWKGGAYGYTF.

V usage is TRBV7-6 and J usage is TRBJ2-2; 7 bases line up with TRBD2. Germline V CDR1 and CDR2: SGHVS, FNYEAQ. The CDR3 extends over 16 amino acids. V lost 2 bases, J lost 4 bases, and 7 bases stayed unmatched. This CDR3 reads CASSLYFGGSTGELFF. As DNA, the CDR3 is TGTGCCAGCAGCTTATATTTTGGCGGGAGCACCGGGGAGCTGTTTTTT. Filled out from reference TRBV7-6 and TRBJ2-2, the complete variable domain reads GAGVSQSPRYKVTKRGQDVALRCDPISGHVSLYWYRQALGQGPEFLTYFNYEAQQDKSGLPNDRFSAERPEGSISTLTIQRTEQRDSAMYRCASSLYFGGSTGELFFGEGSRLTVL.

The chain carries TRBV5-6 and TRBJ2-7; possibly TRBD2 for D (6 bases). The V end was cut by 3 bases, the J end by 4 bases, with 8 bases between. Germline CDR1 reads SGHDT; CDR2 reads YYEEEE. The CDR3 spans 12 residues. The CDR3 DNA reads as TGTGCCAGCAGCTCGGCGGGGTACGAGCAGTACTTC. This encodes CASSSAGYEQYF. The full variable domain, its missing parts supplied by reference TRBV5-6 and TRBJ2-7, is DAGVTQSPTHLIKTRGQQVTLRCSPKSGHDTVSWYQQALGQGPQFIFQYYEEEERQRGNFPDRFSGHQFPNYSSELNVNALLLGDSALYLCASSSAGYEQYFGPGTRLTVT.

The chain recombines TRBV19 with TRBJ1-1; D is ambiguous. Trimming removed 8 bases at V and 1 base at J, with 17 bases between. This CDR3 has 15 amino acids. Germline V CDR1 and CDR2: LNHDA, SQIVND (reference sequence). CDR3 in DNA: TGTGCCAGTCACTCGTTTGGGTCGGGGAACACTGAAGCTTTCTTT. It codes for CASHSFGSGNTEAFF. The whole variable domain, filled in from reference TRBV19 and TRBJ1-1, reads DGGITQSPKYLFRKEGQNVTLSCEQNLNHDAMYWYRQDPGQGLRLIYYSQIVNDFQKGDIAEGYSVSREKKESFPLTVTSAQKNPTAFYLCASHSFGSGNTEAFFGQGTRLTVV.